This T cell receptor beta chain stems from a study of blood T cell repertoires in COVID-19. Unmatched junction bases numbered 15, after V lost 2 bases and J lost 4 bases. Per the germline V gene, CDR1 is LGHDT and CDR2 is YNNKEL (reference sequence). The CDR3 extends over 19 amino acids. TCRdb keeps only in-frame clones here, not all; method: immunoSEQ multiplex PCR. The sample has about 49,000 clones; under 90% are singletons. The chain uses TRBV3-1 (or the pseudogene TRBV3-2) and TRBJ2-1; 9 nucleotides agree with TRBD1. The clonotype was recovered from a woman older than 75 with COVID-19, enrolled during active disease. The sequenced sample was peripheral blood. The CDR3 DNA sequence: TGTGCCAGCAGCCAATTTGGGACAGGGTTTAGTGCCTGGTACAATGAGCAGTTCTTC. It encodes CASSQFGTGFSAWYNEQFF.